Following are 14 T cell receptor beta chains from one sample sequenced in a study of blood T cell repertoires in COVID-19. Here immunoSEQ multiplex PCR was the method, and the copy in TCRdb shows in-frame clones only, minus some. The data contain some 57,000 clones, around 86% of them singletons. The sample was peripheral blood. These receptors originate from a woman of 80 years or more with acute or convalescent COVID-19.

The J gene is TRBJ1-1, the V gene TRBV3-1 (or the pseudogene TRBV3-2); D gene uncertain. CDR3 length equals 15 residues. Germline V CDR1 and CDR2: LGHDT, YNNKEL (reference sequence). V lost 4 bases and J 3 bases, leaving 15 bases between the germline ends. Here the CDR3 reads CASSRLEGEDTEAFF. The CDR3 DNA sequence: TGTGCCAGCAGCCGCCTAGAGGGCGAGGACACTGAAGCTTTCTTT.

The chain joins TRBV7-9 to TRBJ2-7; 8 bases map to TRBD1. V lost 4 bases and J lost 1; bases outside the gene matches: 6. This CDR3 region has 15 residues. The germline gives CDR1 SEHNR, CDR2 FQNEAQ (reference sequence). The CDR3 coding sequence is TGTGCCAGCAGCTCAACAGGGGGATTGTCCTACGAGCAGTACTTC. Protein product: CASSSTGGLSYEQYF.

The chain combines TRBV6-5 with TRBJ2-1, with 12 nucleotides matching TRBD2. Germline V gene sequence: CDR1 MNHEY, CDR2 SVGAGI. J was trimmed by 5 bases and V by 2 bases; bases with no gene match: 1. The CDR3 is 15 amino acids. CDR3: CASSYGTSGHNEQFF. CDR3 coding DNA: TGTGCCAGCAGTTACGGGACTAGCGGGCACAATGAGCAGTTCTTC.

This sequence joins TRBV5-4 and TRBJ1-2; 11 nucleotides line up with TRBD1. Germline CDR1 is SGHNT and CDR2 is YYREEE (reference sequence). The trim removed 5 bases at V and 8 bases at J, leaving 8 bases unmatched. The CDR3 contains 14 residues. This CDR3 reads CASRLDRGLWGYTF. The DNA for the CDR3 is TGTGCCAGCAGACTGGACAGGGGGCTCTGGGGCTACACCTTC.

The sample holds one count of this clone. The chain combines TRBV27 with TRBJ2-6; the match to TRBD1 covers 7 bases. From germline, CDR1 is MNHEY and CDR2 SMNVEV (reference sequence). The V and J ends lost 11 bases and 0 bases, in that order; junction bases with no gene match: 22. The CDR3 is made up of 20 amino acids. CDR3 in amino acids: CARDRARPGSESSGANVLTF. CDR3 nucleotides: TGTGCCCGTGACAGGGCCCGACCGGGGAGCGAGAGCTCTGGGGCCAACGTCCTGACTTTC.

This clone occurred once. This chain connects TRBV6-5 to TRBJ2-3, with 10 bases identical to TRBD2. In germline, CDR1 is MNHEY, CDR2 SVGAGI. V trimming: 5 bases; J trimming: 6 bases; junction bases outside the gene matches: 8. This CDR3 has 15 amino acids. The CDR3 DNA follows: TGTGCCAGCAGTCCCGGGACTAGCGTAACGGATACGCAGTATTTT. It is translated as CASSPGTSVTDTQYF.

The rearrangement joins TRBV3-1 (or the pseudogene TRBV3-2) to TRBJ1-2; D is perhaps TRBD1 (6 bases). V was clipped by 4 bases and J by 1 base, with 22 bases between them. The CDR3 has 18 residues. The germline CDR1 and CDR2 sequences are LGHDT and YNNKEL (reference sequence). CDR3 amino acids: CASSRSDSLLFDNYGYTF. The CDR3 DNA reads TGTGCCAGCAGCCGCTCGGACAGCCTTCTCTTTGATAACTATGGCTACACCTTC.

The gene calls are TRBV12-3 or TRBV12-4 and TRBJ2-3; D may be TRBD1 (6 bases). This CDR3 contains 12 residues. With 6 bases removed from V and 7 bases from J, the gap between germline ends came to 11 bases. DNA of the CDR3: TGTGCCAGCAGCATACAGGGAAATACGCAGTATTTT. It encodes CASSIQGNTQYF.

This chain uses TRBV5-1 with TRBJ2-3; 8 nucleotides agree with TRBD1. CDR3 length: 15 amino acids. CDR1 and CDR2 (germline): SGHRS, YFSETQ. The V and J ends lost 0 bases and 3 bases, in that order; junction bases with no gene match: 3. The CDR3 sequence is CASSLVGQATDTQYF. The DNA for the CDR3 is TGCGCCAGCAGCTTGGTGGGACAGGCTACAGATACGCAGTATTTT. Supplemented by reference TRBV5-1 and TRBJ2-3, the full variable domain reads KAGVTQTPRYLIKTRGQQVTLSCSPISGHRSVSWYQQTPGQGLQFLFEYFSETQRNKGNFPGRFSGRQFSNSRSEMNVSTLELGDSALYLCASSLVGQATDTQYFGPGTRLTVL.

The chain is built from TRBV7-2 and TRBJ2-1; D perhaps matches TRBD2 (6 bases). The germline gives CDR1 SGHTA, CDR2 FQGNSA. V dropped 6 bases and J dropped 7 bases, with 19 bases sitting between them. This CDR3 has 15 amino acids. CDR3 DNA: TGTGCCAGCAGTCAAACGGCGGGGACGATAAATGAGCAGTTCTTC. This codes for CASSQTAGTINEQFF.

The rearrangement uses TRBV15 and TRBJ2-1; the D gene is possibly TRBD2 (5 bases). This CDR3 is built from 13 residues. Trimming left V 8 bases short and J 2 bases short, with 10 bases between. Germline-derived CDR1 and CDR2 are LNHNV and YYDKDF (reference sequence). The CDR3 DNA follows: TGTGCCACCGCCTCCGGGACCTACAATGAGCAGTTCTTC. This gives the protein CATASGTYNEQFF.

The chain links TRBV11-2 to TRBJ1-6; D remains unclear. The germline V gene has CDR1 SGHAT and CDR2 FQNNGV. This CDR3 region has 14 residues. V gave up 0 bases and J gave up 5 bases, with 5 bases separating them. CDR3 sequence (DNA): TGTGCCAGCAGCTTAGAGGCCGATAATTCACCCCTCCACTTT. Its protein product is CASSLEADNSPLHF. The whole variable domain, remainder taken from reference TRBV11-2 and TRBJ1-6, is EAGVAQSPRYKIIEKRQSVAFWCNPISGHATLYWYQQILGQGPKLLIQFQNNGVVDDSQLPKDRFSAERLKGVDSTLKIQPAKLEDSAVYLCASSLEADNSPLHFGNGTRLTVT.

The chain couples TRBV5-1 to TRBJ2-2; 8 bases match TRBD1. Germline V CDR1 and CDR2: SGHRS, YFSETQ. V lost 0 bases to trimming and J lost 6 bases; unmatched junction nucleotides: 4. The CDR3 totals 15 residues. DNA for the CDR3: TGCGCCAGCAGCTTGGAGACAGGGGTTGCCGGGGAGCTGTTTTTT. Amino acid sequence: CASSLETGVAGELFF.

The rearrangement uses TRBV6-5 and TRBJ1-2, with TRBD1 identical over 8 bases. The V segment lost 6 bases and the J segment 7 bases; nucleotides outside the gene matches: 7. CDR3 length: 13 residues. CDR1 MNHEY and CDR2 SVGAGI come from the germline V gene. CDR3 sequence reads: CASRTDRGGGYTF. The CDR3 nucleotides are TGTGCCAGCAGGACTGACAGGGGTGGTGGCTACACCTTC.